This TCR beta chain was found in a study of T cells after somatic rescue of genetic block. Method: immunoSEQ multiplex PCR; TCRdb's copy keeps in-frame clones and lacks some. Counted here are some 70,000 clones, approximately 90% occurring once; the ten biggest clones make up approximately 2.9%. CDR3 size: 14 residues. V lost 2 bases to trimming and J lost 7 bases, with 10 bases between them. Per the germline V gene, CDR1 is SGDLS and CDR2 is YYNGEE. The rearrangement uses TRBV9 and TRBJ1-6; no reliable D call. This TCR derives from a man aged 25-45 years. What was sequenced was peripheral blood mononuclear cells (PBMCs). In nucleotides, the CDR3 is TGTGCCAGCAGCGTTCGAGGGTACAATTCACCCCTCCACTTT. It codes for CASSVRGYNSPLHF.